Following are 15 T cell receptor beta chains from one sample sequenced in a study of blood T cell repertoires in COVID-19. The protocol was immunoSEQ multiplex PCR, while the TCRdb copy is restricted to in-frame clones and leaves out a portion. The data contain about 97,000 clones, nearly 90% of them seen just once; the ten biggest clones take up around 2%. The sequencing sample was made of peripheral blood. All receptors derive from a man aged 45-65 years with active COVID-19.

This clone was seen a few times. V usage is TRBV10-2 and J usage is TRBJ1-6; the D is unclear. Germline V gene lookup returns CDR1 WSHSY and CDR2 SAAADI. The CDR3 covers 15 residues. Trimming took off 7 bases at V and 5 bases at J, with 15 bases between the two ends. CDR3 amino acids: CASTLGPSDNSPLHF. As DNA, the CDR3 is TGCGCCAGCACTCTCGGTCCCTCGGATAATTCACCCCTCCACTTT.

The chain links TRBV30 to TRBJ1-5; D ambiguous. Trimming removed 4 bases from V and 10 bases from J, with 14 bases in between. The length of the CDR3 is 12 residues. Germline V gene sequence: CDR1 GTSNPN, CDR2 SVGIG (reference sequence). DNA for the CDR3: TGTGCCTGGAACCTACCCCAAACCCCCCAGCATTTT. Translating it yields CAWNLPQTPQHF. Using reference TRBV30 and TRBJ1-5 for the parts outside the CDR3, the full variable domain is SQTIHQWPATLVQPVGSPLSLECTVEGTSNPNLYWYRQAAGRGLQLLFYSVGIGQISSEVPQNLSASRPQDRQFILSSKKLLLSDSGFYLCAWNLPQTPQHFGDGTRLSIL.

The genes are TRBV19 and TRBJ1-2; D unclear. The CDR3 spans 13 residues. CDR1 and CDR2 from the germline V gene are LNHDA and SQIVND (reference sequence). V was clipped by 3 bases and J by 5 bases, with 10 bases between them. The CDR3 loop is CASSIQVRYGYTF. In nucleotides, the CDR3 is TGTGCCAGTAGTATCCAGGTTAGGTATGGCTACACCTTC.

The sample holds one count of this clone. The gene calls are TRBV27 and TRBJ2-4; 7 bases are a match to TRBD1. Germline V gene sequence: CDR1 MNHEY, CDR2 SMNVEV (reference sequence). The CDR3 is 15 amino acids. Losses at the gene ends were 5 bases for V and 4 bases for J; bases not matched to a gene: 8. This CDR3 reads CASSPNDRVKNIQYF. CDR3 DNA: TGTGCCAGCAGTCCCAACGACAGGGTAAAAAACATTCAGTACTTC.

V and J are TRBV27 and TRBJ1-1, with no clear D. With 5 bases removed from V and 1 base from J, the gap between germline ends came to 5 bases. This CDR3 contains 12 residues. Germline V gene lookup returns CDR1 MNHEY and CDR2 SMNVEV (reference sequence). For the CDR3, the DNA is TGTGCCAGCAGTAGAGGGAACACTGAAGCTTTCTTT. Translated: CASSRGNTEAFF.

This clone was seen only a few times. This chain uses TRBV4-2 with TRBJ2-3; 9 bases map to TRBD2. The germline V gene encodes CDR1 LGHNA and CDR2 YNFKEQ. V trimming: 0 bases; J trimming: 4 bases; junction bases outside the gene matches: 2. The length of the CDR3 is 15 residues. CDR3 sequence reads: CASSQERGGPDTQYF. CDR3 coding DNA: TGTGCCAGCAGCCAAGAGCGGGGGGGCCCAGATACGCAGTATTTT.

The chain recombines TRBV6-5 with TRBJ2-5, with a tentative D call TRBD2 (6 bases). The CDR3 contains 13 residues. Germline V gene sequence: CDR1 MNHEY, CDR2 SVGAGI. V was trimmed by 6 bases and J by 3 bases, leaving 11 bases between them. The CDR3 spells CASSRDLKETQYF. In DNA form, the CDR3 reads TGTGCCAGCAGCCGGGACTTAAAAGAGACCCAGTACTTC.

The rearrangement uses TRBV18 and TRBJ2-3, with TRBD2 identical over 9 bases. The CDR3 spans 17 residues. The germline V gene has CDR1 KGHSH and CDR2 LQKENI. V shed 3 bases, J shed 6 bases, and the junction held 13 bases outside the gene matches. The CDR3 DNA is TGTGCCAGCTCACCGGGGGCCGCGGGGGGGCTCTCTGATACGCAGTATTTT. Translating it yields CASSPGAAGGLSDTQYF.

CDR3 residues: CAFGQGNGWDGYTF. The CDR3, as DNA: TGTGCCTTTGGACAGGGGAATGGTTGGGATGGCTACACCTTC. V is TRBV30 and J is TRBJ1-2, with 9 nucleotides matching TRBD1. The CDR3 length is 14 residues. The germline V gene has CDR1 GTSNPN and CDR2 SVGIG (reference sequence). The junction had 12 bases not matched to a gene; V was cut back by 7 bases and J by 6 bases.

The chain is built from TRBV19 and TRBJ1-2, with D tentatively TRBD1 (6 bases). Trimming took 6 bases from V and 5 from J, leaving 28 bases between them. The CDR3 extends over 18 amino acids. Germline V gene sequence: CDR1 LNHDA, CDR2 SQIVND (reference sequence). In DNA form, the CDR3 reads TGTGCCAGTAGGGTTCGGAAAGGACAGTTCTCAAGGACTTATGGCTACACCTTC. Translating gives CASRVRKGQFSRTYGYTF.

This chain uses TRBV4-3 with TRBJ1-1, with unresolved D. Trimming removed 0 bases from V and 3 bases from J, with 8 bases in between. Germline V gene sequence: CDR1 LGHNA, CDR2 YSLEER. The CDR3 runs to 14 residues. Here the CDR3 DNA reads TGCGCCAGCAGCCAAGATGGGAGATACACTGAAGCTTTCTTT. Amino acids: CASSQDGRYTEAFF.

The rearrangement uses TRBV3-1 (or the pseudogene TRBV3-2) and TRBJ2-2, with a weak D call TRBD1 (5 bases). This CDR3 region has 18 residues. CDR1 and CDR2 from the germline V gene are LGHDT and YNNKEL (reference sequence). V dropped 4 bases and J dropped 3 bases, with 21 bases sitting between them. The DNA for the CDR3 is TGTGCCAGCAGCCCCAAGAAATTTTGGGGCCGATACACCGGGGAGCTGTTTTTT. Encoded protein: CASSPKKFWGRYTGELFF.

CDR3 coding DNA: TGCAGCGTTGAATTGAGCGGGGGGCGTCAAGAGACCCAGTACTTC. Its protein is CSVELSGGRQETQYF. The rearrangement uses TRBV29-1 and TRBJ2-5; 9 positions match TRBD2. Germline CDR1 reads SQVTM; CDR2 reads ANQGSEA. The CDR3 covers 15 residues. After removal of 2 bases from V and 2 bases from J, the junction contained 6 bases not matched to a gene.

V is TRBV21-1 and J is TRBJ1-1; no DNA check was done on the table's D call, TRBD1. TRBV21-1 is deemed a pseudogene. The CDR3 has 17 residues. Here the CDR3 reads CASSRQGVCSGCTEAFF. CDR3 in DNA: TGTGCCAGCAGTAGACAGGGGGTCTGTTCAGGGTGCACTGAAGCTTTCTTT.

This rearrangement joins TRBV6-5 to TRBJ1-5, with a possible D match to TRBD1 (5 bases). The CDR3 totals 15 residues. With 6 bases removed from V and 0 bases from J, the gap between germline ends came to 12 bases. CDR1 MNHEY and CDR2 SVGAGI come from the germline V gene. The CDR3 bases are TGTGCCAGCAGAAGAGACAGCTTTAGCAATCAGCCCCAGCATTTT. As protein: CASRRDSFSNQPQHF.